The rows below give T cell receptor beta chains drawn from one sample of a study of control samples from healthy donors and cancer patients. Data came from immunoSEQ multiplex PCR; TCRdb stores just in-frame clones and leaves some out. Of about 140,000 clones in the sample, around nine tenths were seen once. The sequencing input was blood. The source is a young woman in good health. The CDR3 runs from the conserved cysteine through the conserved F or W. A D gene is named only where the DNA matches it firmly. Rows give clone size only sometimes, using once, few, many, or a class for an expanded clone.

V: TRBV3-1/TRBV3-2
D: TRBD2
size: -
J: TRBJ2-3
CDR3: CASSRYTTSGGTDTQYF
DNA: TGTGCCAGCAGCCGATACACGACTAGCGGGGGCACAGATACGCAGTATTTT

V: TRBV15
D: -
size: -
J: TRBJ2-1
CDR3: CATSRGGSYNEQFF
DNA: TGTGCCACCAGCAGAGGTGGGTCCTACAATGAGCAGTTCTTC

V: TRBV29-1
D: TRBD1
size: -
J: TRBJ1-1
CDR3: CSVRTGGDTEAFF
DNA: TGCAGCGTACGGACAGGGGGGGACACTGAAGCTTTCTTT

V: TRBV19
D: TRBD2
size: -
J: TRBJ2-2
CDR3: CASSIGGGAGELFF
DNA: TGTGCCAGTAGTATCGGCGGGGGGGCCGGGGAGCTGTTTTTT

V: TRBV28
D: TRBD2
size: few
J: TRBJ2-1
CDR3: CASSLLSSGYNEQFF
DNA: TGTGCCAGCAGTTTGTTGTCTAGCGGGTACAATGAGCAGTTCTTC

V: TRBV18
D: -
size: -
J: TRBJ2-2
CDR3: CASSPYEGSFGWTGELFF
DNA: TGTGCCAGCTCACCCTACGAGGGATCATTCGGGTGGACCGGGGAGCTGTTTTTT

V: TRBV20-1
D: -
size: once
J: TRBJ1-1
CDR3: CSAERGPEAFF
DNA: TGCAGTGCCGAGCGAGGGCCTGAAGCTTTCTTT

V: TRBV5-4
D: TRBD1
size: -
J: TRBJ1-2
CDR3: CASSPGTGGYGYTF
DNA: TGTGCCAGCAGCCCGGGGACAGGGGGGTATGGCTACACCTTC

V: TRBV24-1
D: TRBD2
size: -
J: TRBJ2-7
CDR3: CATSGSGSSYEQYF
DNA: TGTGCCACCAGTGGTAGCGGGAGTTCCTACGAGCAGTACTTC

V: TRBV14
D: -
size: -
J: TRBJ2-7
CDR3: CASSQGVRGEQYF
DNA: TGTGCCAGCAGCCAAGGTGTGCGCGGGGAGCAGTACTTC

V: TRBV11-3
D: -
size: -
J: TRBJ2-1
CDR3: CASSLDPGLDNEQFF
DNA: TGTGCCAGCAGCTTAGATCCAGGGCTAGACAATGAGCAGTTCTTC

V: TRBV2
D: -
size: -
J: TRBJ2-3
CDR3: CASSEAGRTDTQYF
DNA: TGTGCCAGCAGCGAAGCGGGTCGCACAGATACGCAGTATTTT

V: TRBV7-2
D: -
size: -
J: TRBJ2-3
CDR3: CASSLGTSTDTQYF
DNA: TGTGCCAGCAGCTTAGGGACTAGCACAGATACGCAGTATTTT

V: TRBV10-3
D: -
size: -
J: TRBJ2-5
CDR3: CATKGGRETQYF
DNA: TGTGCCACCAAGGGTGGACGGGAGACCCAGTACTTC

V: TRBV9
D: -
size: -
J: TRBJ2-1
CDR3: CASSVDGRNEQFF
DNA: TGTGCCAGCAGCGTAGACGGACGGAATGAGCAGTTCTTC

V: TRBV5-1
D: TRBD1
size: -
J: TRBJ1-1
CDR3: CASSSGTAGNTEAFF
DNA: TGCGCCAGCAGCTCTGGGACAGCGGGGAACACTGAAGCTTTCTTT

V: TRBV19
D: -
size: -
J: TRBJ1-3
CDR3: CASSTYRGRSGNTIYF
DNA: TGTGCCAGTAGTACGTACCGTGGCCGTTCTGGAAACACCATATATTTT

V: TRBV19
D: TRBD1
size: -
J: TRBJ1-1
CDR3: CASSTPGTGRTEAFF
DNA: TGTGCCAGTAGTACCCCAGGGACAGGGAGGACTGAAGCTTTCTTT

V: TRBV7-3
D: -
size: -
J: TRBJ2-2
CDR3: CASSASPGQWTGELFF
DNA: TGTGCCAGCAGCGCCTCGCCAGGACAGTGGACCGGGGAGCTGTTTTTT

V: TRBV12-3/TRBV12-4
D: -
size: -
J: TRBJ1-1
CDR3: CASARDAEAFF
DNA: TGTGCCAGCGCCAGGGACGCTGAAGCTTTCTTT

V: TRBV6-5
D: TRBD2
size: -
J: TRBJ2-1
CDR3: CASSLADYNEQFF
DNA: TGTGCCAGCTCGCTAGCGGATTACAATGAGCAGTTCTTC

V: TRBV30
D: -
size: -
J: TRBJ1-3
CDR3: CAWSVSGNTIYF
DNA: TGTGCCTGGAGTGTATCGGGAAACACCATATATTTT

V: TRBV30
D: -
size: -
J: TRBJ2-3
CDR3: CAWSLSADTQYF
DNA: TGTGCCTGGAGTTTAAGCGCAGATACGCAGTATTTT

V: TRBV14
D: -
size: -
J: TRBJ2-1
CDR3: CASSQVRGQGGRGNEQFF
DNA: TGTGCCAGCAGCCAAGTCAGGGGCCAAGGCGGGAGAGGGAATGAGCAGTTCTTC

V: TRBV6-6
D: -
size: -
J: TRBJ2-6
CDR3: CASSYGSGANVLTF
DNA: TGTGCCAGCAGTTACGGGTCTGGGGCCAACGTCCTGACTTTC

V: TRBV6-2/TRBV6-3
D: TRBD1
size: -
J: TRBJ2-3
CDR3: CASSYTPGQGSLDTQYF
DNA: TGTGCCAGCAGTTACACGCCGGGACAGGGAAGCTTAGATACGCAGTATTTT

V: TRBV11-2
D: -
size: few
J: TRBJ1-3
CDR3: CASSLTGTGNTIYF
DNA: TGTGCCAGCAGCTTAACAGGAACTGGAAACACCATATATTTT

V: TRBV2
D: -
size: -
J: TRBJ1-6
CDR3: CASNARSPLHF
DNA: TGTGCCAGCAACGCCCGTTCACCCCTCCACTTT

V: TRBV5-1
D: -
size: -
J: TRBJ2-7
CDR3: CASSPDSGYLQNEQYF
DNA: TGCGCCAGCAGCCCGGATAGCGGATACCTCCAGAACGAGCAGTACTTC

V: TRBV11-3
D: TRBD1
size: -
J: TRBJ1-3
CDR3: CASSQTGDYSGNTIYF
DNA: TGTGCCAGCAGCCAGACAGGGGATTACTCTGGAAACACCATATATTTT

V: TRBV14
D: -
size: -
J: TRBJ2-1
CDR3: CASSLTGYHEQFF
DNA: TGTGCCAGCAGCCTCACGGGTTACCATGAGCAGTTCTTC

V: TRBV28
D: TRBD2
size: -
J: TRBJ2-1
CDR3: CASSLEVAGAAEQFF
DNA: TGTGCCAGCAGTTTAGAGGTAGCGGGAGCGGCTGAGCAGTTCTTC

V: TRBV9
D: -
size: once
J: TRBJ2-2
CDR3: CASSVRSGGELFF
DNA: TGTGCCAGCAGCGTAAGGAGTGGAGGGGAGCTGTTTTTT

V: TRBV19
D: TRBD1
size: -
J: TRBJ1-4
CDR3: CASSRDRGKLFF
DNA: TGTGCCAGTAGTCGGGACAGGGGGAAACTGTTTTTT

V: TRBV6-5
D: -
size: -
J: TRBJ2-5
CDR3: CASSYSLGSETQYF
DNA: TGTGCCAGCAGTTACTCTCTGGGATCAGAGACCCAGTACTTC

V: TRBV13
D: TRBD1
size: -
J: TRBJ1-5
CDR3: CASSFGQAVQPQHF
DNA: TGTGCCAGCAGCTTTGGACAGGCGGTGCAGCCCCAGCATTTT

V: TRBV6-5
D: -
size: -
J: TRBJ2-7
CDR3: CASSPGPYEQYF
DNA: TGTGCCAGCAGTCCGGGCCCCTACGAGCAGTACTTC

V: TRBV25-1
D: -
size: once
J: TRBJ1-1
CDR3: CASRWGDGTEAFF
DNA: TGTGCCAGCAGATGGGGTGACGGCACTGAAGCTTTCTTT

V: TRBV28
D: TRBD1
size: -
J: TRBJ1-1
CDR3: CASRPGGMNTEAFF
DNA: TGTGCCAGCCGGCCAGGGGGGATGAACACTGAAGCTTTCTTT

V: TRBV6-6
D: -
size: -
J: TRBJ1-2
CDR3: CASSYTRTENYGYTF
DNA: TGTGCCAGCAGTTACACCCGCACAGAGAACTATGGCTACACCTTC

V: TRBV5-4
D: -
size: -
J: TRBJ2-1
CDR3: CASSLLVAAREQFF
DNA: TGTGCCAGCAGCTTGTTAGTGGCAGCACGTGAGCAGTTCTTC